These 27 T cell receptor beta chains came from one sample sequenced in a study of cytotoxic CD8 clonotypes in ibrutinib-treated CLL (dated by TCRdb to the early 2020s). The library was obtained by the immunoSEQ multiplex PCR assay. Not all clones reach the TCRdb copy of this immuneACCESS table, which keeps in-frame sequences only. Checked studies attribute under half of the gap to unresolved V genes and leave the rest unexplained. The sample profile shows almost 250,000 clones; less than 75% of them were found once. The top ten constitute 15% of the sample. Interpreted using the paper, the time point label stands for: approximately 2 years on ibrutinib. The source material was PBMCs, sampled after 24 months of ibrutinib treatment. These receptors all come from a human donor with chronic lymphocytic leukemia.

The chain combines TRBV11-2 with TRBJ2-7; a possible D gene is TRBD2 (6 bases). V gave up 6 bases and J gave up 0 bases, with 15 bases separating them. The CDR3 covers 15 residues. Looked up from germline, CDR1 is SGHAT and CDR2 is FQNNGV. The DNA for the CDR3 is TGTGCCAGCAGGTCGGAGGGATCGGTCTCCTACGAGCAGTACTTC. It is translated as CASRSEGSVSYEQYF.

This chain uses TRBV2 with TRBJ1-5, with a possible D match to TRBD1 (5 bases). The V gene lost 3 bases and the J gene lost 5 bases, with 8 bases spanning the gap. The CDR3 has 13 residues. CDR1 and CDR2 (germline): SNHLY, FYNNEI. The CDR3 nucleotides are TGTGCCAGCAGTGACCGGGGGTATCAGCCCCAGCATTTT. It specifies CASSDRGYQPQHF. Full variable domain (rest looked up from reference TRBV2 and TRBJ1-5): EPEVTQTPSHQVTQMGQEVILRCVPISNHLYFYWYRQILGQKVEFLVSFYNNEISEKSEIFDDQFSVERPDGSNFTLKIRSTKLEDSAMYFCASSDRGYQPQHFGDGTRLSIL.

This rearrangement joins TRBV6-6 to TRBJ2-4; a weak D match, TRBD1 (6 bases). V was trimmed by 2 bases and J by 10 bases, leaving 18 bases between them. This CDR3 spans 15 amino acids. Germline CDR1 and CDR2: MNHNY and SVGAGI (reference sequence). The CDR3 sequence: CASSYPVRDTAIQYF. CDR3 in DNA: TGTGCCAGCAGTTACCCGGTACGGGACACCGCAATTCAGTACTTC.

The CDR3 loop reads CASSLGTSEAGELFF. The CDR3, as DNA: TGTGCCAGCAGCTTGGGGACTAGCGAGGCCGGGGAGCTGTTTTTT. The chain couples TRBV11-3 to TRBJ2-2; 10 bases align to TRBD2. The CDR3 covers 15 residues. Germline CDR1 is SGHNT and CDR2 is YENEEA. The V gene end was trimmed by 3 bases and the J gene end by 6 bases; junction bases not matched to a gene: 4.

The chain has TRBV28 and TRBJ1-4; D may be TRBD1 (6 bases). The CDR3 covers 14 residues. Germline V gives CDR1 MDHEN, CDR2 SYDVKM. V lost 3 bases, J lost 6 bases, and 11 bases lay in between. Here the CDR3 reads CASSFPGQYEKLFF. Here the CDR3 DNA reads TGTGCCAGCAGTTTCCCCGGACAGTATGAAAAACTGTTTTTT. The entire variable domain, with the rest obtained from reference TRBV28 and TRBJ1-4, is as follows: DVKVTQSSRYLVKRTGEKVFLECVQDMDHENMFWYRQDPGLGLRLIYFSYDVKMKEKGDIPEGYSVSREKKERFSLILESASTNQTSMYLCASSFPGQYEKLFFGSGTQLSVL.

Details on this clone: The same CDR3 also results from other DNA sequences found in this sample. The chain carries TRBV5-4 and TRBJ2-3; D is unclear. Trimming left V 8 bases short and J 3 bases short, with 10 bases between. The CDR3 totals 12 residues. Germline V gene data show CDR1 as SGHNT and CDR2 as YYREEE (reference sequence). The CDR3 loop reads CASSQITDTQYF. The DNA for the CDR3 is TGTGCCAGTAGCCAAATTACAGATACGCAGTATTTT.

The V and J genes are TRBV9 and TRBJ2-7; TRBD1 aligns across 7 bases. There are 14 residues in the CDR3. CDR1 SGDLS and CDR2 YYNGEE come from the germline V gene. Trimming at V came to 1 base and at J to 7 bases, leaving 8 bases not matched to a gene. The DNA of the CDR3 is TGTGCCAGCAGCGTAACCACAGGGGATAGAGAGCAGTACTTC. Its translation is CASSVTTGDREQYF. The variable domain in full, completed from reference TRBV9 and TRBJ2-7, reads DSGVTQTPKHLITATGQRVTLRCSPRSGDLSVYWYQQSLDQGLQFLIQYYNGEERAKGNILERFSAQQFPDLHSELNLSSLELGDSALYFCASSVTTGDREQYFGPGTRLTVT.

This sequence joins TRBV5-1 and TRBJ2-3, with 9 bases fitting TRBD2. V dropped 4 bases and J dropped 6; count of bases not matched to a gene: 12. Germline CDR1 reads SGHRS; CDR2 reads YFSETQ. The CDR3 runs to 16 residues. This CDR3 is CASSESTSGVGDTQYF. As DNA, the CDR3 is TGCGCCAGCAGCGAATCGACTAGCGGTGTCGGGGATACGCAGTATTTT.

The chain combines TRBV30 with TRBJ1-1; D is unclear. V was shortened by 2 bases and J by 5 bases, with 18 bases between the two germline ends. The CDR3 covers 15 residues. Germline loops: CDR1 GTSNPN, CDR2 SVGIG (reference sequence). CDR3 in DNA: TGTGCCTGGAGTAGCCTGCGGGGAGGTCCGACTGAAGCTTTCTTT. Amino acids: CAWSSLRGGPTEAFF. Full variable domain (outside the CDR3, taken from reference TRBV30 and TRBJ1-1): SQTIHQWPATLVQPVGSPLSLECTVEGTSNPNLYWYRQAAGRGLQLLFYSVGIGQISSEVPQNLSASRPQDRQFILSSKKLLLSDSGFYLCAWSSLRGGPTEAFFGQGTRLTVV.

The chain links TRBV6-6 to TRBJ2-1; 7 nucleotides agree with TRBD2. The CDR3 is made up of 15 amino acids. Germline V gives CDR1 MNHNY, CDR2 SVGAGI (reference sequence). With 4 bases clipped from V and 7 bases from J, the junction kept 10 bases outside the gene matches. This CDR3 is CASSFRPGEGNEQFF. The CDR3 nucleotides read TGTGCCAGCAGTTTCCGCCCGGGGGAGGGGAATGAGCAGTTCTTC.

This chain connects TRBV19 to TRBJ2-2; the match to TRBD2 covers 11 bases. The length of the CDR3 is 16 residues. Germline CDR1 is LNHDA and CDR2 is SQIVND (reference sequence). The V segment lost 3 bases and the J segment 6 bases; nucleotides outside the gene matches: 6. CDR3: CASSITSGRSSGELFF. The CDR3 DNA reads TGTGCCAGTAGTATCACTAGCGGGAGAAGTTCCGGGGAGCTGTTTTTT.

The sample holds a few counts of this clone. This chain uses TRBV19 with TRBJ2-1; 9 nucleotides match TRBD2. V shed 1 base, J shed 4 bases, and the junction held 8 bases outside the gene matches. The V gene's germline CDR1 is LNHDA and CDR2 SQIVND (reference sequence). This CDR3 comprises 17 residues. Here the CDR3 DNA reads TGTGCCAGTAGTATAGCCATCTCGCGGGAGGGGTACAATGAGCAGTTCTTC. Residues: CASSIAISREGYNEQFF. The full variable domain, with the rest looked up from reference TRBV19 and TRBJ2-1, is DGGITQSPKYLFRKEGQNVTLSCEQNLNHDAMYWYRQDPGQGLRLIYYSQIVNDFQKGDIAEGYSVSREKKESFPLTVTSAQKNPTAFYLCASSIAISREGYNEQFFGPGTRLTVL.

The rearrangement joins TRBV7-9 to TRBJ1-5; D remains unclear. CDR1 and CDR2 (germline): SEHNR, FQNEAQ (reference sequence). V gave up 5 bases and J gave up 5 bases, with 13 bases separating them. This CDR3 is built from 14 residues. As DNA, the CDR3 is TGTGCCAGCAGCCCCCCTGATCCTTATCAGCCCCAGCATTTT. Protein sequence: CASSPPDPYQPQHF.

The CDR3 nucleotides read TGTGCCAGCAGCCCTCCGGGAGCCAACCTTTACGAGCAGTACTTC. This encodes CASSPPGANLYEQYF. The J gene is TRBJ2-7, the V gene TRBV28; D perhaps matches TRBD2 (6 bases). This CDR3 has 15 amino acids. The V end lost 6 bases, the J end lost 4 bases, and 19 bases lay between the germline ends. Germline CDR1 and CDR2: MDHEN and SYDVKM.

The chain couples TRBV7-8 to TRBJ1-5; 10 bases fit TRBD1. The CDR3 contains 16 residues. Trimming removed 5 bases from V and 2 bases from J; junction bases left unmatched: 6. CDR1 is SGHVS, CDR2 FQNEAQ, per germline. CDR3 amino acids: CASSERDRGGNQPQHF. The CDR3, as DNA: TGTGCCAGCAGCGAACGGGACAGGGGAGGCAATCAGCCCCAGCATTTT.

This clone occurred a few times. The rearrangement joins TRBV7-9 to TRBJ1-2; D is possibly TRBD1 (6 bases). The CDR3 covers 14 residues. The germline gives CDR1 SEHNR, CDR2 FQNEAQ (reference sequence). The germline V and J ends were trimmed by 5 bases and 4 bases, with 14 bases remaining between them. The CDR3 DNA reads TGTGCCAGCAGCGGAGGGGGTTTGGGCTATGGCTACACCTTC. Protein sequence: CASSGGGLGYGYTF.

The chain links TRBV4-2 to TRBJ2-7; 8 positions agree with TRBD2. The germline V gene has CDR1 LGHNA and CDR2 YNFKEQ. The V and J ends lost 4 bases and 4 bases, in that order; junction bases with no gene match: 6. This CDR3 has 14 residues. In DNA, the CDR3 is TGTGCCAGCAGCCCGCTAGCGGGCCGTTACGAGCAGTACTTC. The encoded protein is CASSPLAGRYEQYF.

V usage is TRBV28 and J usage is TRBJ2-7, with 11 bases identical to TRBD2. The CDR3 has 17 residues. Germline CDR1 MDHEN, CDR2 SYDVKM. Germline trimming cut 5 bases from V and 3 bases from J; bases unmatched to any gene: 12. The DNA of the CDR3 is TGTGCCAGCAGTCTGCGACTAGCGGGATACAACCTCTACGAGCAGTACTTC. As protein: CASSLRLAGYNLYEQYF.

V gene TRBV29-1 combines with J gene TRBJ2-7; D possibly corresponds to TRBD2 (6 bases). This CDR3 comprises 14 residues. Trimming stripped 4 bases from V and 0 bases from J, with 13 bases between. Germline CDR1 is SQVTM and CDR2 is ANQGSEA. The CDR3 DNA is TGCAGCGTTGTTAGCGGCTCTAGCTCCTACGAGCAGTACTTC. Translated, it gives CSVVSGSSSYEQYF.

This clone turned up a few times. The J gene is TRBJ2-7, the V gene TRBV6-6; unclear D gene. This CDR3 has 13 amino acids. The V end lost 6 bases, the J end lost 4 bases, and 13 bases lay between the germline ends. CDR1 is MNHNY, CDR2 SVGAGI, per germline (reference sequence). The DNA for the CDR3 is TGTGCCAGCAGCAAGGAACTAATATACGAGCAGTACTTC. It specifies CASSKELIYEQYF.

The chain recombines TRBV27 with TRBJ2-7; D gene uncertain. The length of the CDR3 is 15 residues. CDR1 and CDR2 (germline): MNHEY, SMNVEV (reference sequence). Trimming left V 5 bases short and J 2 bases short, with 16 bases between. The DNA for the CDR3 is TGTGCCAGCAGTCCGAAAACGACATCAACCTACGAGCAGTACTTC. Translated, it gives CASSPKTTSTYEQYF.

Only a few counts were recorded for this clone. The rearrangement links TRBV5-6 to TRBJ2-7, with 7 bases lining up with TRBD1. Germline loops: CDR1 SGHDT, CDR2 YYEEEE. There are 12 residues in the CDR3. V dropped 5 bases and J dropped 2; count of bases not matched to a gene: 1. The CDR3 region is CASRRGPYEQYF. The CDR3 DNA reads as TGTGCCAGCAGGAGGGGGCCCTACGAGCAGTACTTC.

V is TRBV2 and J is TRBJ2-6, with unresolved D. The length of the CDR3 is 15 residues. The ends were cut back, 5 bases at V and 0 bases at J, with 8 bases in the middle. Germline V CDR1 and CDR2: SNHLY, FYNNEI. DNA for the CDR3: TGTGCCAGCAGTACGAGGCTCTCTGGGGCCAACGTCCTGACTTTC. This encodes CASSTRLSGANVLTF.

The chain links TRBV7-3 to TRBJ1-1; D not resolved. With 5 bases removed from V and 4 bases from J, the gap between germline ends came to 17 bases. The length of the CDR3 is 15 residues. Germline CDR1 and CDR2: SGHTA and FQGTGA. The CDR3 DNA sequence: TGTGCCAGCAGCCAAACGATAGGGCTGGGCACTGAAGCTTTCTTT. Amino acid sequence: CASSQTIGLGTEAFF.

The rearrangement joins TRBV2 to TRBJ1-2; TRBD1 might be the D (6 bases). The V end was cut by 10 bases, the J end by 0 bases, with 15 bases between. This CDR3 has 14 residues. CDR1 and CDR2 (germline): SNHLY, FYNNEI. The CDR3, as DNA: TGTGCCAACAGGGAGGAGGTTTCTAACTATGGCTACACCTTC. This sequence encodes CANREEVSNYGYTF. Based on the CDR3 plus reference TRBV2 and TRBJ1-2, the full variable domain is EPEVTQTPSHQVTQMGQEVILRCVPISNHLYFYWYRQILGQKVEFLVSFYNNEISEKSEIFDDQFSVERPDGSNFTLKIRSTKLEDSAMYFCANREEVSNYGYTFGSGTRLTVV.

The V call is TRBV28, the J call TRBJ1-2, with 7 bases fitting TRBD1. V shed 3 bases and J 6 bases; nucleotides not matched to a gene: 7. This CDR3 is 14 amino acids long. Germline loops: CDR1 MDHEN, CDR2 SYDVKM. CDR3 coding DNA: TGTGCCAGCAGTTTTGAGGGGGCACCCGATGGCTACACCTTC. It translates to CASSFEGAPDGYTF.

In this sample, this clone turned up a few times. The rearrangement joins TRBV5-1 to TRBJ2-7; either TRBD1 or TRBD2 may fit D (5 bases each). Germline CDR1 and CDR2: SGHRS and YFSETQ. CDR3 length equals 14 residues. V was pared by 0 bases and J by 6 bases, with 13 bases between. In DNA, the CDR3 is TGCGCCAGCAGCTTGGACTCTCGGGGCCTCGAGCAGTACTTC. Protein sequence: CASSLDSRGLEQYF.